This TCR beta chain was captured by sequencing in a study of shared clonotypes between healthy human individuals. Study-wide results and caveats: Non-shared clonotypes showed lower generation probabilities than clonotypes common to all four donors.

CDR1 and CDR2 (germline): MNHEY, SMNVEV (reference sequence). The V gene lost 6 bases and the J gene lost 3 bases, with 11 bases spanning the gap. CDR3 size: 13 residues. TCRdb's table, derived via immunoSEQ multiplex PCR, lists solely in-frame clones and lacks some. The table includes some 1.5 million clones, about 98% detected once. Of note for this clone: As yet, its antigen is unknown.

The TCR originated in a man aged 30 to 45 in good health. The sequencing sample was made of naive CD4+ T cells sorted from blood. The subset was: CD45RA+ positively selected. The gene calls are TRBV27 and TRBJ1-1; tentatively, D is TRBD1 (5 bases). The CDR3 loop is CASSPGWDTEAFF. The CDR3 DNA reads TGTGCCAGCAGCCCAGGGTGGGACACTGAAGCTTTCTTT.